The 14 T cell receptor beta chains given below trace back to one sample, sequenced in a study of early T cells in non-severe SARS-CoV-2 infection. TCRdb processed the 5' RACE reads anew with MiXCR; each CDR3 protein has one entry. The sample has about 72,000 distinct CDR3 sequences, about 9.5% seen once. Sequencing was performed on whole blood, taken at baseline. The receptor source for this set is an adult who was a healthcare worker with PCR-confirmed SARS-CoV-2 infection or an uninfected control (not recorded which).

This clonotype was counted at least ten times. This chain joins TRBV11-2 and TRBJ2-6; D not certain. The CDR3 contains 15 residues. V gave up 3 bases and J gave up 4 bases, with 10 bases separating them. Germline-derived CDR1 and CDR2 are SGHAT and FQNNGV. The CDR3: CASSFGLGGANVLTF. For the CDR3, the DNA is TGTGCCAGCAGCTTTGGGCTCGGGGGGGCCAACGTCCTGACTTTC.

The CDR3 loop is CASSESGRSPLHF. CDR3 coding DNA: TGCGCCAGCAGTGAGTCGGGCCGATCACCCCTCCACTTT. The chain carries TRBV10-1 and TRBJ1-6; D remains ambiguous. Germline CDR1 is WNHNN and CDR2 is SYGVQD (reference sequence). The length of the CDR3 is 13 residues. The ends were cut back, 0 bases at V and 10 bases at J, with 7 bases in the middle.

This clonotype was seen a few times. CDR3 in amino acids: CASSYSTGEVNTEAFF. The CDR3 bases are TGTGCCAGCAGTTATTCGACAGGGGAAGTGAACACTGAAGCTTTCTTT. The chain recombines TRBV6-5 with TRBJ1-1; TRBD1 aligns across 8 bases. V shed 3 bases and J 0 bases; nucleotides not matched to a gene: 6. Germline V gene lookup returns CDR1 MNHEY and CDR2 SVGAGI. The CDR3 sequence is 16 residues long.

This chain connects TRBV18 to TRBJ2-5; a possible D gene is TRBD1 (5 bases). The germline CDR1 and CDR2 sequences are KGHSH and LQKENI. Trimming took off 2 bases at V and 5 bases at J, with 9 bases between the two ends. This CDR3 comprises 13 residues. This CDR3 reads CASSPSGWETQYF. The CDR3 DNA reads TGTGCCAGCTCACCATCAGGGTGGGAGACCCAGTACTTC.

CDR3 nucleotides: TGTGCCAGCAGCTTACGGGCTAGCGGACTCTACGAGCAGTACTTC. Translating it yields CASSLRASGLYEQYF. The chain employs TRBV11-2 and TRBJ2-7, with 7 bases aligning to TRBD2. CDR1 and CDR2 (germline): SGHAT, FQNNGV. The CDR3 length is 15 residues. J was trimmed by 3 bases and V by 2 bases; bases with no gene match: 7. The full variable domain, completed using reference TRBV11-2 and TRBJ2-7, is EAGVAQSPRYKIIEKRQSVAFWCNPISGHATLYWYQQILGQGPKLLIQFQNNGVVDDSQLPKDRFSAERLKGVDSTLKIQPAKLEDSAVYLCASSLRASGLYEQYFGPGTRLTVT.

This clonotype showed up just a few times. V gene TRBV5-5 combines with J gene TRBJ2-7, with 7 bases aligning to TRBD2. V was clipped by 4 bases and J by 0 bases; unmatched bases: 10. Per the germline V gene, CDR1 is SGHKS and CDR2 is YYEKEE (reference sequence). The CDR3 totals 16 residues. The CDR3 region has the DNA TGTGCCAGCAGCCCCGCGAGCGGGGACTACTCCTACGAGCAGTACTTC. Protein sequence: CASSPASGDYSYEQYF. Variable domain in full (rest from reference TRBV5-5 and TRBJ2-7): DAGVTQSPTHLIKTRGQQVTLRCSPISGHKSVSWYQQVLGQGPQFIFQYYEKEERGRGNFPDRFSARQFPNYSSELNVNALLLGDSALYLCASSPASGDYSYEQYFGPGTRLTVT.

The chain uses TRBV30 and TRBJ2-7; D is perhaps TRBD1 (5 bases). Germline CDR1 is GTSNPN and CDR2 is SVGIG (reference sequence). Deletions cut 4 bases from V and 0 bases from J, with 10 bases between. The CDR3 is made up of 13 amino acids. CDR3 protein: CAWKIRGSYEQYF. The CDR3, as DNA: TGTGCCTGGAAAATTAGGGGCTCCTACGAGCAGTACTTC. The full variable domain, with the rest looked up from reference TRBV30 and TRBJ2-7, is SQTIHQWPATLVQPVGSPLSLECTVEGTSNPNLYWYRQAAGRGLQLLFYSVGIGQISSEVPQNLSASRPQDRQFILSSKKLLLSDSGFYLCAWKIRGSYEQYFGPGTRLTVT.

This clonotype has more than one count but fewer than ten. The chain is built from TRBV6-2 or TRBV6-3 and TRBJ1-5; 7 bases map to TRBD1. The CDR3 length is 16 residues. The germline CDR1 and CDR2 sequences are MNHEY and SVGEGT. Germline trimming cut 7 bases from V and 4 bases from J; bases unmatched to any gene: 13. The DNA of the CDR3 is TGTGCCAGCACCTACGTCCCGGGACAGCCGAATCAGCCCCAGCATTTT. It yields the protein CASTYVPGQPNQPQHF.

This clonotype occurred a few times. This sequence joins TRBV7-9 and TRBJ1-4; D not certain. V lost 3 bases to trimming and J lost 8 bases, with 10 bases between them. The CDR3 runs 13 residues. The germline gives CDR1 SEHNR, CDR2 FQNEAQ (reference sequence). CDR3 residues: CASSLMPPEKLFF. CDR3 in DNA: TGTGCCAGCAGCTTGATGCCCCCAGAAAAACTGTTTTTT.

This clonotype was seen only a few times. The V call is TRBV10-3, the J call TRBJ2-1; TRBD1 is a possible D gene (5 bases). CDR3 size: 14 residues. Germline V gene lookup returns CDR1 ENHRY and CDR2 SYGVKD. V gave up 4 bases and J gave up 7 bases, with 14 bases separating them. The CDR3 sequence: CAISAQGPLNEQFF. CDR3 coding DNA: TGTGCCATCAGTGCTCAGGGCCCTTTGAATGAGCAGTTCTTC.

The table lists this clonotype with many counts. CDR3: CASSPLRGGLGNEQFF. Written as DNA, the CDR3 is TGTGCCAGCAGTCCTTTGAGGGGGGGCCTCGGCAATGAGCAGTTCTTC. This rearrangement joins TRBV27 to TRBJ2-1, with D possibly matching TRBD2 (7 bases). Trimming removed 5 bases at V and 6 bases at J, with 20 bases between. Germline V gene sequence: CDR1 MNHEY, CDR2 SMNVEV (reference sequence). The CDR3 is 16 residues long.

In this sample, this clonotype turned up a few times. The CDR3 is CASSLNGQPYYGYTF. The CDR3 DNA reads as TGTGCCAGCAGTTTAAACGGACAGCCCTACTATGGCTACACCTTC. The V gene is TRBV27, the J gene TRBJ1-2, with D perhaps TRBD1 (6 bases). CDR1 MNHEY and CDR2 SMNVEV come from the germline V gene (reference sequence). V was clipped by 2 bases and J by 3 bases, with 13 bases between them. The CDR3 consists of 15 residues.

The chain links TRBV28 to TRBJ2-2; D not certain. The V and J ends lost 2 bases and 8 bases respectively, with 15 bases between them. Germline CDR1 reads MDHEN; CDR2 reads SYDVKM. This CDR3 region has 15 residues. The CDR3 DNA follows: TGTGCCAGCAGTTTACACGGCTTGGGGATAGGGGAGCTGTTTTTT. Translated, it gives CASSLHGLGIGELFF.

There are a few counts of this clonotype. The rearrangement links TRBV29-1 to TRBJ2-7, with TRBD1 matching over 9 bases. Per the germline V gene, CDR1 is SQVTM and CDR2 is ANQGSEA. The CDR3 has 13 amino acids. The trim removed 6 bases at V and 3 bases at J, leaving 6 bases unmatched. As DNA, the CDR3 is TGCAGCGTCGGACCGGGACAGGGCTACGAGCAGTACTTC. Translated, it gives CSVGPGQGYEQYF.